The T cell receptor beta chain described here comes from a study of monozygotic twins with inflammatory bowel disease. The CDR3 is made up of 15 amino acids. Germline loops: CDR1 ENHRY, CDR2 SYGVKD. TCRdb re-called the 5' RACE reads and catalogs CDR3 proteins one per entry, DNA excluded. The sample holds more than 300,000 distinct CDR3 sequences. The chain uses TRBV10-3 and TRBJ1-5; no DNA is available, so the TRBD1 call from TCRdb remains unchecked. This clonotype originated in a human donor with ulcerative colitis or Crohn's disease, or a healthy co-twin of an affected twin (not recorded which). What was sequenced was blood. CDR3 protein: CAIREGEGAGQPQHF.